The entry below describes one T cell receptor (beta chain). The specificity of this receptor is unknown. One base away there is no much larger clone; base qualities are not given. Cut back by 0 bases and 5 bases, the V and J ends lie 15 bases apart. CDR1 and CDR2, looked up from the germline V gene, are SGHRS and YFSETQ. From cysteine to phenylalanine, the CDR3 is 16 amino acids long. The read is trimmed to its CDR3 DNA, 48 bases read in frame from base 1. The receptor library was made with 5' RACE. Sequencing relied on an Illumina HiSeq 2500. A second PCR of roughly 7 to 11 cycles was performed with a sample-barcoded 5' primer and a J-beta primer mix. Each TCR beta cDNA molecule received a unique molecular identifier from a template-switch 5' adaptor carrying 12 random nucleotides. At least 2.5 million CDR3-containing paired-end reads were obtained from each sample. The Mint cDNA synthesis kit, primed by a TRBC-specific oligonucleotide, was used to synthesize first-strand cDNA from all RNA. Following uracil-DNA glycosylase treatment, a first 18-cycle PCR with universal primers M1SS and BC2_uni_R was performed on all cDNA. On the authors' methods: Normalization of each sample was performed by random selection of 1 million high-quality reads, each carrying a distinct molecular identifier. Instead of being binned into consensus sequences, reads with shared molecular identifiers were discarded. CDR3 identification, clonotype clustering and error correction used MiTCR with a Q25 quality threshold and the strictest error-elimination algorithm. Lower-bound total TCR beta diversity was estimated with a nonparametric unseen species model using Euler transformation. The public reads were quality trimmed at Q25 with fastp and then assembled into clones with MiXCR by TCRdb, keeping productive beta chains. Rows with a matching CDR3 protein are joined into one entry that keeps the most common DNA and genes. These V and J calls are TCRdb output, not the study's own analysis. This sample has 600,000 or so distinct CDR3 sequences in its table, and approximately 30% of those were observed once. 15% to 18% of the sample belongs to the ten largest clones.

This entry belongs to a study of blood T cells in healthy people across ages (dated by TCRdb to about 2015). At the level of the whole study: In model experiments, template switching captured about one uniquely barcoded TCR beta cDNA molecule for every two T cells. Age-related changes in TCR beta repertoire diversity were measured in the study by deep sequencing normalized with unique cDNA molecular identifiers. The donors were split into four age groups: young (average 16 years), middle-aged (around 37), aged (about 62) and long-lived (approximately 80). Donors of different ages were randomly distributed across sequencing lanes to avoid experimental bias. The study analyzed two additional independent replicas of 1 million unique cDNA reads from the same blood draw for two donors, one aged 18 to 29 and one aged 80 or older. Broad study findings and their caveats: As age increased, observed TCR beta diversity per million T cells dropped in a roughly linear way, and a significant reduction was already evident by age 40. The percentage of naive T cells measured by flow cytometry correlated strongly with observed TCR beta diversity. Because the CMV infection status of the donors was unknown, age-related changes in expanded clonotypes may potentially have been confounded. Estimates of total diversity from one million sequenced T cells were regarded as lower bounds and underestimates. Because profiling used bulk unsorted PBMCs, naive and antigen-experienced compartments could not be compared conclusively. Compared with the aged group, more naive CD4+ T cells, fewer expanded clones and increased TCR diversity were shown by the long-lived group, suggesting age selection.

Donors were roughly 40 systemically healthy Caucasian individuals from Russia aged roughly 6 to 90 years. Roughly 9 milliliters of peripheral blood were drawn from each donor into EDTA-treated Vacutainer tubes. Ficoll-Paque density-gradient centrifugation was used to isolate PBMCs, with at least 7 million per sample. Trizol reagent was used to extract total RNA from the PBMCs, yielding at least 5.5 micrograms per sample. For every donor, flow cytometry on a PBMC aliquot measured the percentage of naive CD45RAhigh/CD27high T cells. The sequencing sample was made of blood. The source of this sequence is a woman older than 75 in good health. The rearranged segments are TRBV5-1 and TRBJ2-1; possibly the D gene is TRBD2, per 5 matching bases. The nucleotide sequence reads as follows: TGCGCCAGCAGCTTGGGAGGGTCAGCCCTCAACAATGAGCAGTTCTTC. This codes for CASSLGGSALNNEQFF.